This entry describes one T cell receptor beta chain. CDR1 and CDR2 (germline): MNHEY, SMNVEV (reference sequence). There are 21 residues in the CDR3. Trimming removed 2 bases from V and 0 bases from J; junction bases left unmatched: 12. This specimen belongs to a study of blood T cell repertoires in COVID-19. Sequencing used immunoSEQ multiplex PCR; TCRdb keeps in-frame clones, though not all of them. The data show roughly 410,000 clones, with about 89% seen just once and 2.3% held by the top ten. The chain is built from TRBV27 and TRBJ1-6; 11 bases fit TRBD1. The sequenced sample consisted of peripheral blood. The TCR comes from a woman aged 60-75 years with COVID-19, enrolled during active disease. Here the CDR3 reads CASSLNRGQGALRSYNSPLHF. The DNA of the CDR3 is TGTGCCAGCAGTTTAAACCGAGGACAGGGGGCTCTACGCTCCTATAATTCACCCCTCCACTTT.